The following is a T cell receptor beta chain sequence with its context. V was trimmed by 5 bases and J by 6 bases, leaving 14 bases between them. Germline V gives CDR1 SGHAT, CDR2 FQNNGV. The CDR3 has 14 residues. The data were produced by immunoSEQ multiplex PCR, yet TCRdb's version contains in-frame clones alone and is incomplete. Among about 270,000 clones listed, 90% were seen once. This record comes from a study of blood T cell repertoires in COVID-19. Participants came from about two dozen US areas, aged about 18 to 100 years. The source material was PBMCs or T cells enriched from blood (not recorded which). The clonotype comes from a woman aged 30 to 39 with acute COVID-19. The chain has TRBV11-2 and TRBJ2-1; maybe TRBD1 (5 bases). CDR3 protein: CASSLSIGANEQFF. The CDR3 coding sequence is TGTGCCAGCAGCCTTAGTATAGGGGCCAATGAGCAGTTCTTC.